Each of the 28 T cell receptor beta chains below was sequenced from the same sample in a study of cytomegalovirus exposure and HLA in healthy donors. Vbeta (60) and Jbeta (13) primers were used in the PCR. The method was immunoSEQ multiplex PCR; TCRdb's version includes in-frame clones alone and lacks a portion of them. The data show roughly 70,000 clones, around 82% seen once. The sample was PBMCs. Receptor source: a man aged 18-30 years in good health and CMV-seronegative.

CDR3 residues: CASSLTGTGNGYTF. The CDR3 nucleotides are TGTGCCAGCAGTTTAACAGGGACAGGGAATGGCTACACCTTC. V is TRBV27 and J is TRBJ1-2; 9 bases fit TRBD1. Germline V gene lookup returns CDR1 MNHEY and CDR2 SMNVEV (reference sequence). V was pared by 2 bases and J by 6 bases, with 4 bases of the junction left unmatched. This CDR3 has 14 amino acids.

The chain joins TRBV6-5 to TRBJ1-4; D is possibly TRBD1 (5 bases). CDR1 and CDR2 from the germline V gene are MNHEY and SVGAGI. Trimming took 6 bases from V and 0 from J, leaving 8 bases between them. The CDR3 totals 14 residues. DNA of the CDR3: TGTGCCAGCAGCGGACACTCAACTAATGAAAAACTGTTTTTT. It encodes CASSGHSTNEKLFF.

This chain's CDR3 is CASSRTIAGGLRLYNEQFF. The CDR3 DNA is TGTGCCAGCAGCCGTACTATAGCGGGGGGGCTTCGTCTCTACAATGAGCAGTTCTTC. The chain couples TRBV7-9 to TRBJ2-1, with 11 positions matching TRBD2. Losses at the gene ends were 5 bases for V and 3 bases for J; bases not matched to a gene: 15. The CDR3 is 19 amino acids. From germline, CDR1 is SEHNR and CDR2 FQNEAQ (reference sequence).

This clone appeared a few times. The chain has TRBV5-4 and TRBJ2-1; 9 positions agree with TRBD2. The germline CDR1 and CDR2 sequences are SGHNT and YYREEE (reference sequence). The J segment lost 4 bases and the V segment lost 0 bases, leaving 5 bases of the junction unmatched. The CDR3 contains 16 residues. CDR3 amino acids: CASSLGLAGPYNEQFF. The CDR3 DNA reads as TGTGCCAGCAGCTTGGGCCTAGCGGGGCCGTACAATGAGCAGTTCTTC.

The CDR3 nucleotides read TGTGCCAGCAGTTACTACGGGGGGTCGGCCATTCAGTACTTC. It is translated as CASSYYGGSAIQYF. The chain employs TRBV6-6 and TRBJ2-4; 7 nucleotides line up with TRBD2. The CDR3 loop spans 14 amino acids. The V gene's germline CDR1 is MNHNY and CDR2 SVGAGI (reference sequence). V was clipped by 1 base and J by 9 bases; unmatched bases: 6.

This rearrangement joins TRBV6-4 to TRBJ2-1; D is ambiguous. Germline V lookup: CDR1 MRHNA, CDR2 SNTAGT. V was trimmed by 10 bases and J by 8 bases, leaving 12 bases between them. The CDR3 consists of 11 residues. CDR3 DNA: TGTGCCATTCGTGAGCTATATGAGCAGTTCTTC. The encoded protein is CAIRELYEQFF.

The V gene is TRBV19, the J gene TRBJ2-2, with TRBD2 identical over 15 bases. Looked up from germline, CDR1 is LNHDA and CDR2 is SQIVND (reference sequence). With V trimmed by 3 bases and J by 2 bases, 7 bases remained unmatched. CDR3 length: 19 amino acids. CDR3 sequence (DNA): TGTGCCAGTAGTATCTCCAGGGGACTAGCGGGAGGAAACACCGGGGAGCTGTTTTTT. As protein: CASSISRGLAGGNTGELFF.

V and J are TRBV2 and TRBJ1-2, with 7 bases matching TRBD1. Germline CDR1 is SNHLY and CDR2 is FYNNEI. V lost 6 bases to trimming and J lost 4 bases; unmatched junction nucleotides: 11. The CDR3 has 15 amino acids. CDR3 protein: CASSLGTASSYGYTF. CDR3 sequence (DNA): TGTGCCAGCAGCCTCGGGACAGCTTCTAGCTATGGCTACACCTTC.

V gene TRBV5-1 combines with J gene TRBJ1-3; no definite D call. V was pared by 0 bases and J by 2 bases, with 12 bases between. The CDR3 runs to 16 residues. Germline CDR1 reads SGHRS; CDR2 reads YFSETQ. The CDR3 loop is CASSLGPGNTGNTIYF. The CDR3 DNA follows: TGCGCCAGCAGCTTGGGTCCCGGGAACACTGGAAACACCATATATTTT.

The CDR3 DNA reads TGTGCCAGCAGTTACCGGGACAGAGGGTCCTACGAGCAGTACTTC. Its translation is CASSYRDRGSYEQYF. V gene TRBV27 combines with J gene TRBJ2-7; 7 positions match TRBD1. Per the germline V gene, CDR1 is MNHEY and CDR2 is SMNVEV (reference sequence). V lost 4 bases, J lost 1 base, and 7 bases stayed unmatched. This CDR3 is 15 amino acids long.

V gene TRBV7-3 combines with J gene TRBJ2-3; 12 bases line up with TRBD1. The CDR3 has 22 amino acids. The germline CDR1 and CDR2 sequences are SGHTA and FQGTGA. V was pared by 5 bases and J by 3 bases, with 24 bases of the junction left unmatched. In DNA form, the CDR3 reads TGTGCCAGCAGCATCACCGGGACAGGGGGCGCCCAAGCGGGAGGGGGTACAGATACGCAGTATTTT. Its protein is CASSITGTGGAQAGGGTDTQYF.

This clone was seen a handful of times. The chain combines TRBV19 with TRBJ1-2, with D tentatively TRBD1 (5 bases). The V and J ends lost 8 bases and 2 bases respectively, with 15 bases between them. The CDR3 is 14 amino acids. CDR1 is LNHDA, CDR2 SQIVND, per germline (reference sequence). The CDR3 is CASWAGTRNYGYTF. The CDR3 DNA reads TGTGCCAGTTGGGCGGGGACCCGGAACTATGGCTACACCTTC.

CDR3 bases: TGTGCCAGCAGCCTAGGGGGCTCAGGGGAGACCCAGTACTTC. It translates to CASSLGGSGETQYF. The chain links TRBV5-6 to TRBJ2-5; the match to TRBD1 covers 7 bases. This CDR3 is 14 amino acids long. Germline V gene sequence: CDR1 SGHDT, CDR2 YYEEEE. V lost 4 bases and J lost 5; bases outside the gene matches: 8.

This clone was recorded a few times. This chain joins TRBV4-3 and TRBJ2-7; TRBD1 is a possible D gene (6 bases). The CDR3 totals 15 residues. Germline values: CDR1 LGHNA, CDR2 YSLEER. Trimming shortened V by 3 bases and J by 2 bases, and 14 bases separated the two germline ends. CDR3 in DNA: TGCGCCAGCAGCCAGGGGCAGGGGATAACCTACGAGCAGTACTTC. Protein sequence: CASSQGQGITYEQYF.

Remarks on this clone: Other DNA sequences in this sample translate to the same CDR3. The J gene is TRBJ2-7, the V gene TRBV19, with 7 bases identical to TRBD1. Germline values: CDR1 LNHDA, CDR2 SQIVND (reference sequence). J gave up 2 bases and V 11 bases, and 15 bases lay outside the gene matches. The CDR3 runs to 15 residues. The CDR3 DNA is TGTGCCTCAAGCGGCCGACGGACAGGAACCTACGAGCAGTACTTC. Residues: CASSGRRTGTYEQYF.

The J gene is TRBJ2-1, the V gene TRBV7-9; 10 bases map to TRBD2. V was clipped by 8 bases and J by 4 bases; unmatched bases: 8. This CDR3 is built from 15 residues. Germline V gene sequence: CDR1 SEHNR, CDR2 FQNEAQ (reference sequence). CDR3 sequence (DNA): TGTGCCAGCGGTCCGACTAGCGGGTGGTACAATGAGCAGTTCTTC. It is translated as CASGPTSGWYNEQFF.

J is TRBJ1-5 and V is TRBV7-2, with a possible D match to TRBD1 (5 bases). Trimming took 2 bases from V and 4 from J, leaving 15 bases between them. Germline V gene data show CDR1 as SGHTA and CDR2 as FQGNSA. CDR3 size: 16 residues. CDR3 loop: CASSLLPGGLNQPQHF. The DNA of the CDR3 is TGTGCCAGCAGCTTATTACCGGGGGGTCTTAATCAGCCCCAGCATTTT.

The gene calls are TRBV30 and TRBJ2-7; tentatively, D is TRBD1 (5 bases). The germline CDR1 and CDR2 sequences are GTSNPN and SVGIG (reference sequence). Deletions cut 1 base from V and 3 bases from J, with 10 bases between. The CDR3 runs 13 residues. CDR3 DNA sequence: TGTGCCTGGAGTGGCAGACAGTACTACGAGCAGTACTTC. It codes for CAWSGRQYYEQYF. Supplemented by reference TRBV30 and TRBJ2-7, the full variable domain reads SQTIHQWPATLVQPVGSPLSLECTVEGTSNPNLYWYRQAAGRGLQLLFYSVGIGQISSEVPQNLSASRPQDRQFILSSKKLLLSDSGFYLCAWSGRQYYEQYFGPGTRLTVT.

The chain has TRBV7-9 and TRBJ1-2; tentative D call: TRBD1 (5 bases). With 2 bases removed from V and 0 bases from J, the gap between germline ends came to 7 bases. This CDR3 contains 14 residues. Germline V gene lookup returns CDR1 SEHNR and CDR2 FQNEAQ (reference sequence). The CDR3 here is CASSLQGTNYGYTF. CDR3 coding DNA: TGTGCCAGCAGCTTACAGGGCACTAACTATGGCTACACCTTC.

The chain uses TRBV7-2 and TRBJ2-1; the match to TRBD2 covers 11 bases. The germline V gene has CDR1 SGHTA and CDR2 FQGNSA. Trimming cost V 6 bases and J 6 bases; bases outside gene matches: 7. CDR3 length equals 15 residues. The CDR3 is CASRLGTSGSNEQFF. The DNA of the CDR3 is TGTGCCAGCAGACTTGGGACTAGCGGTTCCAATGAGCAGTTCTTC.

CDR3 amino acids: CASSTDRGELFF. CDR3 nucleotides: TGTGCCAGCAGCACGGACAGGGGGGAGCTGTTTTTT. The chain uses TRBV7-3 and TRBJ2-2; 7 bases agree with TRBD1. The germline V gene has CDR1 SGHTA and CDR2 FQGTGA. The length of the CDR3 is 12 residues. Trimming took 5 bases from V and 8 from J; bases not matched to a gene: 2.

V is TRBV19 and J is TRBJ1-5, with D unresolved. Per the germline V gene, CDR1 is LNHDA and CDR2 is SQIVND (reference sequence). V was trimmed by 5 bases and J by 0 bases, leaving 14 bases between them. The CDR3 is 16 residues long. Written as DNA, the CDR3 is TGTGCCAGTAGTTTGAAGGAGTTCTATAGCAATCAGCCCCAGCATTTT. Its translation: CASSLKEFYSNQPQHF. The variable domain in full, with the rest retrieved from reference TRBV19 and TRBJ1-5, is DGGITQSPKYLFRKEGQNVTLSCEQNLNHDAMYWYRQDPGQGLRLIYYSQIVNDFQKGDIAEGYSVSREKKESFPLTVTSAQKNPTAFYLCASSLKEFYSNQPQHFGDGTRLSIL.

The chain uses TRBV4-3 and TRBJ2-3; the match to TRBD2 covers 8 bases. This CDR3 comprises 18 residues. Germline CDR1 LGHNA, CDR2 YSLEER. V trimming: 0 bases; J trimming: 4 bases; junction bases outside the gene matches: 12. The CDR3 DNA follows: TGCGCCAGCAGCCAAGACCACCGGGCGGCGGGGGGACCAGATACGCAGTATTTT. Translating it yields CASSQDHRAAGGPDTQYF.

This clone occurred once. CDR3 DNA sequence: TGTGCCAGCAGGAAGACACAAGGGACTAGCGGAGAGCAGTACTTC. It is translated as CASRKTQGTSGEQYF. The chain links TRBV25-1 to TRBJ2-7, with 11 bases matching TRBD2. Germline V gene sequence: CDR1 MGHDK, CDR2 SYGVNS. The CDR3 loop spans 15 amino acids. The ends lost 6 bases at V and 7 bases at J; junction bases unmatched: 11.

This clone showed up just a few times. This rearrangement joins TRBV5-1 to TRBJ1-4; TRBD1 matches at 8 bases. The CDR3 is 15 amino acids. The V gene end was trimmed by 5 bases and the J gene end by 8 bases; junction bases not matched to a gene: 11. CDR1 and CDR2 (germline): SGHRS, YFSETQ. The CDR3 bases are TGCGCCAGCAGACCGGAGACAGGGGAATGGGAAAAACTGTTTTTT. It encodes CASRPETGEWEKLFF.

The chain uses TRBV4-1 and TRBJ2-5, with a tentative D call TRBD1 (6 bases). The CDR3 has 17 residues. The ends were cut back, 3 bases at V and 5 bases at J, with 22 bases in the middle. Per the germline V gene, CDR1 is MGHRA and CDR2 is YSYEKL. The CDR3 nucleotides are TGCGCCAGCAGCCACCGAATATCAGGACAGCTAGGGGAGACCCAGTACTTC. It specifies CASSHRISGQLGETQYF.

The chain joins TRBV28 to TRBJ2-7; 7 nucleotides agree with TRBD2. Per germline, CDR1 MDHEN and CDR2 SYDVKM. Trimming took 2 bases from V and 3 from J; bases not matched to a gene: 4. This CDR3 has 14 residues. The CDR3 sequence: CASSLVGGGYEQYF. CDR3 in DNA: TGTGCCAGCAGTTTAGTAGGCGGGGGCTACGAGCAGTACTTC. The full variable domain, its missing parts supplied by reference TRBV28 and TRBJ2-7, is DVKVTQSSRYLVKRTGEKVFLECVQDMDHENMFWYRQDPGLGLRLIYFSYDVKMKEKGDIPEGYSVSREKKERFSLILESASTNQTSMYLCASSLVGGGYEQYFGPGTRLTVT.

The CDR3 loop reads CASSSPASGTGELFF. The CDR3 nucleotides are TGTGCCAGCAGCTCCCCTGCCTCCGGGACCGGGGAGCTGTTTTTT. The V and J genes are TRBV9 and TRBJ2-2; no clear D. The V gene's germline CDR1 is SGDLS and CDR2 YYNGEE. V was clipped by 4 bases and J by 5 bases, with 15 bases between them. The CDR3 has 15 residues.